This T cell receptor (beta chain) stems from a study of cytomegalovirus exposure and HLA in healthy donors (dated by TCRdb to the late 2010s). Context from the whole study: A later analysis indicated that the 120 validation repertoires were generated on the platform also employed for the 720 or so repertoires of the first cohort. Besides the first cohort of under 700 subjects, a separate validation cohort made up of 90 to 150 different subjects was used. To predict cytomegalovirus infection status, the study combined high-throughput TCR immunosequencing, statistical association of individual TCRs with disease status, and machine learning. The study aimed to test whether signatures of past pathogen exposure could be identified by cataloging public T cell receptors.

The donors belonged to the validation cohort of about 120 subjects, which was separate from the roughly 700-subject first cohort. The protocol used for the library was the immunoSEQ multiplex PCR assay. The study's own analysis went as follows. A statistical classification framework was built to diagnose cytomegalovirus status from the catalog of TCR beta chain sequences. TCRdb mirrors the immuneACCESS table, restricted to in-frame sequences. Some clones are absent from its copies; in checked studies, under half trace to an unresolved V gene, and the reason for the others is unknown. V and J calls plus clone size are reproduced from that table; the DNA served to infer D and trimming. This sample is represented by fewer than 200,000 clones; roughly nine tenths of them were singletons. 3% to 3.5% of the sample is in the top ten clones. A word on this clone: It lacks a known antigen. There are no base qualities to consult, and no much larger clone falls within one base.

The paper as a whole reports these results and caveats: All 130 or so repertoires were used to score co-occurrence in the validation cohort in a later analysis, because that analysis had no HLA typing for the cohort. Cytomegalovirus status was reported to be diagnosed by the classifier with high specificity and sensitivity in both the original and validation cohorts. In vitro tests confirmed that a few of the cytomegalovirus-associated TCR beta chains recognize cytomegalovirus antigens. In a later analysis, TCRs clustered in the first cohort were found to also tend to co-occur in the 120 validation repertoires, with roughly 93% of cluster scores above 0. It was suggested by the authors that the approach could potentially be generalized to other disease states and immunological phenotypes. Most TCR sequences were observed very rarely across donors, whereas some public TCRs were present in many individuals. The study gave a list of some 150 TCR beta chains associated with cytomegalovirus.

The CDR3 numbers 15 residues from cysteine through phenylalanine. Only the CDR3 DNA is retained, 45 bases long and in frame from the first base. CDR1 LNHDA and CDR2 SQIVND were looked up in the germline V gene (reference sequence). Trimming costs V 5 bases and J 1 base, and their ends lie 14 bases apart. The sequence joins TRBV19 to TRBJ1-1; the D region possibly corresponds to TRBD1 (6 bases align). The sequence was obtained from a woman aged 18-29 years in good health and CMV-seropositive. The specimen sequenced was PBMCs. CDR3 region: CASSARGHSNTEAFF. The nucleotides are TGTGCCAGTAGTGCCCGGGGACATTCGAACACTGAAGCTTTCTTT.